Listed below are T cell receptor beta chains from one sample, sequenced in a study of cytomegalovirus exposure and HLA in healthy donors. Sequencing was performed with immunoSEQ multiplex PCR; in TCRdb, only in-frame clones are kept and a portion is missing. The table has approximately 210,000 clones, 86% seen once. Sequenced input: PBMCs. Source of these receptors: a woman between 18 and 29 years old in good health and CMV-seronegative. CDR3s include the opening cysteine and the closing phenylalanine or tryptophan. Fields, in order: D gene, V gene, clone size, CDR3 length, J gene, CDR3 DNA, CDR3 protein. A D gene is named only where the DNA matches it firmly. Rows may omit the clone size; those that give it use once, few, many or a size class.

>-|TRBV4-1|-|15|TRBJ1-5
TGCGCCAGCAGCCAAGTCGCGACTCCTACTCGGCCCCAGCATTTT
CASSQVATPTRPQHF
>TRBD1|TRBV2|-|15|TRBJ2-2
TGTGCCAGCAGTGGCTTGAAGGGGGCTGTCGGGGAGCTGTTTTTT
CASSGLKGAVGELFF
>TRBD2|TRBV19|-|13|TRBJ2-7
TGTGCCAGTAAGACTAGCGGCTCCTACGAGCAGTACTTC
CASKTSGSYEQYF
>TRBD1|TRBV19|-|17|TRBJ1-1
TGTGCCAGTAGTATGGTTCCGGGACAGGGGAAGAACACTGAAGCTTTCTTT
CASSMVPGQGKNTEAFF
>-|TRBV6-1|-|15|TRBJ2-2
TGTGCCAGCAAGGACCGGGAGAAACTAACCGGGGAGCTGTTTTTT
CASKDREKLTGELFF
>-|TRBV27|-|16|TRBJ1-5
TGTGCCAGCAGTCCAAGTGTGGGGGCCGGCAATCAGCCCCAGCATTTT
CASSPSVGAGNQPQHF
>TRBD2|TRBV7-2|-|15|TRBJ2-1
TGTGCCAGCAGCAAAAGCGGGGCCGAATACAATGAGCAGTTCTTC
CASSKSGAEYNEQFF
>TRBD1|TRBV6-1|-|15|TRBJ1-5
TGTGCCAGCAGTGCAGGGACAGACCATAATCAGCCCCAGCATTTT
CASSAGTDHNQPQHF
>TRBD1|TRBV27|-|14|TRBJ1-1
TGTGCCAGCAGTACACTGCCAGGGGGCAAGGAAGCTTTCTTT
CASSTLPGGKEAFF
>TRBD1|TRBV30|-|19|TRBJ2-5
TGTGCCTGGAGTGGCCCGGGACAGGGTGCCCCCACTGAACAAGAGACCCAGTACTTC
CAWSGPGQGAPTEQETQYF
>-|TRBV19|few|15|TRBJ1-5
TGTGCCAGTAGTATGCCAGGGATTAGCAATCAGCCCCAGCATTTT
CASSMPGISNQPQHF
>-|TRBV5-1|-|14|TRBJ2-7
TGCGCCAGCAGCTTGGGAGAAGGGGATTCCGAGCAGTACTTC
CASSLGEGDSEQYF
>-|TRBV6-5|-|15|TRBJ1-1
TGTGCCAGCAGTTACTCCCCAGGGGTGAACGCTGAAGCTTTCTTT
CASSYSPGVNAEAFF
>TRBD2|TRBV7-6|-|14|TRBJ2-3
TGTGCCAGCAGCTGGAGCGGGAGCGGGGATACGCAGTATTTT
CASSWSGSGDTQYF
>TRBD1|TRBV25-1|-|14|TRBJ2-7
TGTGCCAGCAGAAGGACAGGGTCCTCCTACGAGCAGTACTTC
CASRRTGSSYEQYF
>-|TRBV7-2|-|15|TRBJ2-3
TGTGCCAGCAGCTTGGGGGCCGGGTACACAGATACGCAGTATTTT
CASSLGAGYTDTQYF
>-|TRBV6-1|-|15|TRBJ2-3
TGTGCCAGCAGTGACTCGCCAGGGGGCACAGATACGCAGTATTTT
CASSDSPGGTDTQYF
>-|TRBV18|-|12|TRBJ1-2
TGTGCCAGCTCACCGGTCAGCTATGGCTACACCTTC
CASSPVSYGYTF
>TRBD1|TRBV4-2|few|16|TRBJ1-6
TGTGCCAGCAGCCAAGACCCTACAGGGGGCAATTCACCCCTCCACTTT
CASSQDPTGGNSPLHF
>TRBD1|TRBV10-3|-|14|TRBJ1-4
TGTGCCATCAGTGAGTCGACAGGGAGGGAAAAACTGTTTTTT
CAISESTGREKLFF
>TRBD1|TRBV5-6|-|16|TRBJ1-2
TGTGCCAGCAGCCCGGGACAGCCTCGCATTAACTATGGCTACACCTTC
CASSPGQPRINYGYTF
>-|TRBV5-6|-|16|TRBJ1-1
TGTGCCAGCAGCTTTTTGGGTACGGGGGAGAGCACTGAAGCTTTCTTT
CASSFLGTGESTEAFF
>TRBD2|TRBV30|-|14|TRBJ2-3
TGTGCGGTTCTAGCGGGGGCTAGCACAGATACGCAGTATTTT
CAVLAGASTDTQYF
>-|TRBV6-1|once|15|TRBJ2-3
TGTGCCAGCAGTGAAAATGCGAGAACAGGAGATACGCAGTATTTT
CASSENARTGDTQYF
>-|TRBV30|few|19|TRBJ2-3
TGTGCCTGGAGTGTTAACATCTGGGAGCGGGTGGAGTATGGAGATACGCAGTATTTT
CAWSVNIWERVEYGDTQYF
>TRBD1|TRBV10-1|-|15|TRBJ1-1
TGCGCCAGCAGCGATGGACAGGTGATGAACACTGAAGCTTTCTTT
CASSDGQVMNTEAFF
>-|TRBV11-2|-|15|TRBJ1-1
TGTGCCAGCAGCTTAGAGGGCAGCATGAACACTGAAGCTTTCTTT
CASSLEGSMNTEAFF
>TRBD1|TRBV2|-|14|TRBJ2-5
TGTGCCAGCAGTTCCGGGACAGGGAAAGAGACCCAGTACTTC
CASSSGTGKETQYF
>TRBD2|TRBV7-9|-|15|TRBJ2-1
TGTGCCAGCGCCGCACCCGGGAGGAAGGGCAATGAGCAGTTCTTC
CASAAPGRKGNEQFF
>TRBD2|TRBV4-1|-|16|TRBJ2-7
TGCGCCAGCAGCCAAGGCCCGGGACTAGGTGGGTACGAGCAGTACTTC
CASSQGPGLGGYEQYF
>-|TRBV7-9|-|12|TRBJ1-5
TGTGCCAGCAGCAAGGGGGATCAGCCCCAGCATTTT
CASSKGDQPQHF
>-|TRBV20-1|-|10|TRBJ1-2
TGCAGTGCCAGGACTATTGGCTACACCTTC
CSARTIGYTF
>-|TRBV7-6|-|16|TRBJ1-1
TGTGCCAGCAGCTTTTGGGGGCGGAAAGCGAACACTGAAGCTTTCTTT
CASSFWGRKANTEAFF
>TRBD2|TRBV30|once|14|TRBJ2-1
TGTGCCTGGAGTGCCAGACTAGCGGGATTTACCCAGTTCTTC
CAWSARLAGFTQFF
>TRBD1|TRBV18|-|16|TRBJ1-5
TGTGCCAGCTCACCAGTGTCTGGACAGGGGTACGAGCCCCAGCATTTT
CASSPVSGQGYEPQHF
>-|TRBV4-1|few|16|TRBJ2-7
TGCGCCAGCAGCCAACCAGGCCACAGGGTGACCCACGAGCAGTACTTC
CASSQPGHRVTHEQYF
>TRBD2|TRBV30|-|14|TRBJ2-7
TGTGCCTGGAGTCTCGGGGGGACCTCCTACGAGCAGTACTTC
CAWSLGGTSYEQYF
>-|TRBV19|few|14|TRBJ1-1
TGTGCCAGTAGTATTATGGGCATGAACACTGAAGCTTTCTTT
CASSIMGMNTEAFF
>-|TRBV19|-|13|TRBJ1-3
TGTGCCAGCCAGGTGGACTCTGGAAACACCATATATTTT
CASQVDSGNTIYF
>TRBD1|TRBV5-1|-|17|TRBJ1-3
TGCGCCAGCAGCTTGGAGATACCGGGACAGGGCGGAAACACCATATATTTT
CASSLEIPGQGGNTIYF
>TRBD1|TRBV7-9|many|16|TRBJ2-1
TGTGCCAGCAGCGGGCGGACAGGGGTGGGAGGCAATGAGCAGTTCTTC
CASSGRTGVGGNEQFF
>-|TRBV9|-|13|TRBJ2-7
TGTGCCAGCAGCGTAGCGGAGGGATACGAGCAGTACTTC
CASSVAEGYEQYF
>TRBD1|TRBV2|-|14|TRBJ1-6
TGTGCCAGCAGGAAACGGGACAGGGGTACACCCCTCCACTTT
CASRKRDRGTPLHF
>TRBD1|TRBV7-2|-|15|TRBJ1-2
TGTGCCAGCAGCTTAAGGCAGGGGGAAGACTATGGCTACACCTTC
CASSLRQGEDYGYTF
>TRBD1|TRBV11-3|-|15|TRBJ2-3
TGTGCCAGCAGCCGAACTGGACAGGGGGCAGATACGCAGTATTTT
CASSRTGQGADTQYF
>TRBD2|TRBV11-1|-|17|TRBJ2-2
TGTGCCAGCAGCTTAGAGTCGAGCGGGAGCCCCAGGGGGGAGCTGTTTTTT
CASSLESSGSPRGELFF